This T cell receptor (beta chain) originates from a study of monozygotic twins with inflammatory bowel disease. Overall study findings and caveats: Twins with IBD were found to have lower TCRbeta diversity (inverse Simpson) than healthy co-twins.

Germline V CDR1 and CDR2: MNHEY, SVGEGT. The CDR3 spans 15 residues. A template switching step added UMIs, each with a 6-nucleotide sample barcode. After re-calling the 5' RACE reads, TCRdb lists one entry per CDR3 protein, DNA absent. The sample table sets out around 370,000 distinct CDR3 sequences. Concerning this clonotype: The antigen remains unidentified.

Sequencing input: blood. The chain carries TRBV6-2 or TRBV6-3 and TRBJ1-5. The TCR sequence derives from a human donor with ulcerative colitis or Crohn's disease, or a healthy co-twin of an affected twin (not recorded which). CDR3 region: CASSYSPGVAGPQHF.